This section outlines one TCR beta chain sequence together with its context. Antigen: not known. Per germline, CDR1 MNHNY and CDR2 SVGAGI (reference sequence). The V end lost 6 bases, the J end lost 4 bases, and 16 bases lay between the germline ends. The CDR3 has 15 residues. The data belong to a study of shared clonotypes between healthy human individuals. Across the study: CD4 naive cells filled three plates per donor, CD4 memory three, CD8 naive two and CD8 memory one.

Study conclusions and caveats: Naive subsets, compared against memory subsets, generally had larger estimated richness values.

Only in-frame clones appear in the TCRdb table, and some are missing; sequencing was by immunoSEQ multiplex PCR. The data contain 950,000 to 1,300,000 clones, 60% to 80% of them seen just once; the ten biggest clones take up 1.5%. Material for sequencing was memory CD4+ T cells sorted from blood. Subset: CD45RA-negative fraction. J is TRBJ1-5 and V is TRBV6-6, with D unresolved. The source is a man younger than 35 in good health. Here the CDR3 DNA reads TGTGCCAGCAGCTGGGCTCCAGATGGGAATCAGCCCCAGCATTTT. Protein product: CASSWAPDGNQPQHF.